Below are 3 T cell receptor beta chains sequenced from a single sample in a study of control samples from healthy donors and cancer patients. Clones were sequenced by immunoSEQ multiplex PCR, and TCRdb holds only the in-frame ones, with some missing. The sample shows approximately 140,000 clones, about 89% of them seen only once. Source material: blood. These receptors originate from a man between 18 and 35 years old in good health.

The CDR3 DNA follows: TGTGCCAGCAGCTTAACTTCCGGGGTTGGCACTGAAGCTTTCTTT. Encoded protein: CASSLTSGVGTEAFF. The V gene is TRBV5-4, the J gene TRBJ1-1; D gene unclear. Germline V CDR1 and CDR2: SGHNT, YYREEE (reference sequence). CDR3 length: 15 amino acids. V was clipped by 2 bases and J by 4 bases, with 15 bases between them. Looking up the rest from reference TRBV5-4 and TRBJ1-1 gives the full variable domain: ETGVTQSPTHLIKTRGQQVTLRCSSQSGHNTVSWYQQALGQGPQFIFQYYREEENGRGNFPPRFSGLQFPNYSSELNVNALELDDSALYLCASSLTSGVGTEAFFGQGTRLTVV.

This chain's CDR3 is CASSPGGRTDTQYF. CDR3 sequence (DNA): TGTGCCAGCAGCCCCGGGGGTAGGACAGATACGCAGTATTTT. The rearrangement links TRBV28 to TRBJ2-3; D may be TRBD2 (6 bases). Trimming removed 6 bases from V and 3 bases from J, with 13 bases in between. The germline V gene encodes CDR1 MDHEN and CDR2 SYDVKM. This CDR3 has 14 residues.

The chain employs TRBV5-1 and TRBJ1-2; D is ambiguous. This CDR3 region has 12 residues. The V gene lost 10 bases and the J gene lost 11 bases, with 21 bases spanning the gap. CDR1 SGHRS and CDR2 YFSETQ come from the germline V gene. The CDR3 DNA follows: TGCGCCCCGTCGTGGGATGAACTTTGGTACACCTTC. Translating gives CAPSWDELWYTF.